This T cell receptor (beta chain) was identified during a study of shared clonotypes between healthy human individuals. The germline CDR1 and CDR2 sequences are KGHSH and LQKENI. V lost 2 bases to trimming and J lost 0 bases, with 8 bases between them. This CDR3 has 14 amino acids. On this clone: Its antigen is currently unknown.

Study-level findings and limits: Incomplete sequencing of sorted subsets was indicated by rarefaction despite large depth.

Data came from immunoSEQ multiplex PCR; TCRdb stores just in-frame clones and leaves some out. The table has approximately 720,000 clones, 60% to 80% seen once. The chain couples TRBV18 to TRBJ2-7; D gene uncertain. The receptor's source is a woman aged 25 to 45 in good health. The sample consisted of memory CD4+ T cells sorted from blood. Subset of the sample: CD45RA-negative fraction. CDR3 in amino acids: CASSPRLDSYEQYF. The DNA of the CDR3 is TGTGCCAGCTCACCAAGGCTCGACTCCTACGAGCAGTACTTC.